This T cell receptor beta chain is from a study of Graves' ophthalmopathy and Graves' hyperthyroidism. Study-wide findings and caveats: Using 13 signatures, a model distinguished ophthalmopathy from stable hyperthyroidism, reaching roughly 90% sensitivity and 81.08% specificity.

The CDR3 extends over 17 amino acids. Germline CDR1 reads MNHEY; CDR2 reads SVGEGT. Trimming took 4 bases from V and 3 from J; bases not matched to a gene: 11. Amplified material comprised TCR beta CDR3 regions derived from RNA transcripts. A first-round RT-PCR used HTBI primers, followed by a second-round multiplex PCR. In TCRdb, the multiplex PCR reads were re-called with MiXCR into one record per CDR3 protein. The sample contains about 480,000 distinct CDR3 sequences, about 15% of which appear only once. Excluded: other autoimmune disease, uncontrolled infection, pregnancy or lactation. The diagnosis was founded upon clinical symptoms, serum thyroxine, TRAb, thyroid ultrasound and orbital computed tomography. To note about this clonotype: Its antigen is undetermined.

The TCR sequence derives from a woman aged 25 to 39 with Graves' ophthalmopathy. Sequenced: blood. V usage is TRBV6-2 or TRBV6-3 and J usage is TRBJ2-3; 9 nucleotides match TRBD2. CDR3 sequence reads: CASSLTRAGGETDTQYF. CDR3 bases: TGTGCCAGCAGTTTGACAAGAGCGGGAGGTGAAACAGATACGCAGTATTTT.